The next 14 T cell receptor beta chains were all read from a single sample in a study of tumor and adjacent non-tumor tissue in lung cancer. The template was RNA from unsorted bulk tissue. More than 3 cm separated this lung sample from the edge of the tumor. The library came from three nested PCR rounds adapted from ARM-PCR protocols. Using its own MiXCR run on the multiplex PCR reads, TCRdb lists one record per CDR3 protein. The table records about 86,000 distinct CDR3 sequences, 76% of them present only once. The sequenced material came from distant non-tumor lung tissue. These receptors all stem from a woman in her forties or fifties with non-small cell lung cancer.

This clonotype was counted a few times. The chain joins TRBV28 to TRBJ2-3; 7 positions agree with TRBD1. There are 14 residues in the CDR3. The V segment lost 5 bases and the J segment 4 bases; nucleotides outside the gene matches: 6. Germline CDR1 reads MDHEN; CDR2 reads SYDVKM. DNA of the CDR3: TGTGCCAGCAGTCTCACACAGGGGCCAGATACGCAGTATTTT. It codes for CASSLTQGPDTQYF.

Regarding this clonotype: The final CDR3 position lacks the conserved phenylalanine or tryptophan, pointing to a likely read error. The gene calls are TRBV6-6 and TRBJ2-7; D ambiguous. Per the germline V gene, CDR1 is MNHNY and CDR2 is SVGAGI (reference sequence). The CDR3 runs 12 residues. The CDR3 nucleotides are TGTGTCACCTCGTTGGTATCGGGCGAGCAGTACTCA. Translating it yields CVTSLVSGEQYS.

About this clonotype: A much larger clonotype is one base distant, so this may be a read error. The V and J genes are TRBV7-9 and TRBJ1-4; D uncertain. This CDR3 comprises 15 residues. Per germline, CDR1 SEHNR and CDR2 FQNEAQ (reference sequence). The CDR3 coding sequence is TGTGTCAGCAGCTTAGCAGGCGCAGGCCGGGAAAAACTGTTTTTT. It codes for CVSSLAGAGREKLFF.

In regard to this clonotype: The CDR3 carries no conserved terminal phenylalanine or tryptophan, so it likely arises from a read error. The limits of the CDR3 on the DNA are not certain, so only TCRdb's listed CDR3 is given. This chain uses TRBV6-1 with TRBJ2-3. Looked up from germline, CDR1 is MNHNS and CDR2 is SASEGT. The CDR3 length is 16 residues, termini included. CDR3 sequence reads: CARRTAYGTSTDTPYL.

This clonotype came up a few times. The chain is built from TRBV28 and TRBJ1-2; D is possibly TRBD1 (5 bases). This CDR3 has 14 residues. CDR1 and CDR2 from the germline V gene are MDHEN and SYDVKM. Trimming left V 2 bases short and J 4 bases short, with 11 bases between. The CDR3 DNA is TGTGCCAGCAGTTTAAACGGGGCCAGCTATGGCTACACCTTC. Translated, it gives CASSLNGASYGYTF.

Remarks on this clonotype: Sequence at one end of the junction differs from germline and may be a read error. The V and J genes are TRBV10-3 and TRBJ2-2, with 8 bases matching TRBD2. This CDR3 region has 15 residues. The germline gives CDR1 ENHRY, CDR2 SYGVKD. The CDR3 sequence is CTISVLAANTRELFF. The CDR3 bases are TGTACCATCAGTGTACTAGCGGCGAACACCCGGGAGCTGTTTTTT.

In regard to this clonotype: At one end the junction does not follow the germline gene, possibly because of a read error. This chain links TRBV11-2 with TRBJ1-1; tentative D call: TRBD1 (6 bases). CDR3 size: 15 residues. The germline V gene encodes CDR1 SGHAT and CDR2 FQNNGV. DNA for the CDR3: TGTGCCAACAGCTTACGTTTTGACAGGAACACTGAAGTTTTCTTT. Amino acids: CANSLRFDRNTEVFF.

A remark on this clonotype: A read error may explain this, as a much larger clone is one base away. V is TRBV20-1 and J is TRBJ2-7; no definite D call. The CDR3 has 13 amino acids. Germline V gives CDR1 DFQATT, CDR2 SNEGSKA (reference sequence). The V gene lost 2 bases and the J gene lost 4 bases, with 12 bases spanning the gap. CDR3 nucleotide sequence: TGCAGTGCTAGAACGTCGACTTGTTACGAGCAGTACTTC. It encodes CSARTSTCYEQYF.

In the case of this clonotype: One junction end does not reproduce the germline sequence, and a read error may be involved. The rearrangement uses TRBV11-2 and TRBJ2-7; a possible D gene is TRBD2 (5 bases). CDR1 and CDR2 (germline): SGHAT, FQNNGV. The CDR3 is 11 amino acids. The CDR3 here is CPSSLGGEQYF. In DNA form, the CDR3 reads TGTCCCAGCAGCTTAGGAGGTGAACAGTACTTC.

V and J are TRBV29-1 and TRBJ1-1; D possibly corresponds to TRBD1 (5 bases). Germline loops: CDR1 SQVTM, CDR2 ANQGSEA. The V and J ends lost 6 bases and 10 bases respectively, with 21 bases between them. The CDR3 covers 13 residues. The CDR3 DNA is TGCAGCGTAGCCCACGGGGACTACCCTGGAGCTTTCTTT. It is translated as CSVAHGDYPGAFF.

V usage is TRBV11-1 and J usage is TRBJ2-7; a possible D gene is TRBD1 (6 bases). The CDR3 has 15 residues. Germline-derived CDR1 and CDR2 are SGHAT and FQDESV (reference sequence). The chain's CDR3 is CISSLFGQSFDEQYF. In DNA form, the CDR3 reads TGTATCAGCAGCTTATTCGGACAGAGTTTCGACGAGCAGTACTTC.

About this clonotype itself: One junction end does not reproduce the germline sequence, and a read error may be involved. This rearrangement joins TRBV5-1 to TRBJ2-2; D might be TRBD2 (7 bases). The CDR3 runs 15 residues. The germline V gene has CDR1 SGHRS and CDR2 YFSETQ. CDR3 residues: CASGLGGLVVGELFF. CDR3 sequence (DNA): TGCGCCAGCGGCTTGGGGGGGCTAGTCGTAGGGGAGCTGTTTTTT.

This clonotype has a count of ten or more. The CDR3 sequence is CASSFRVSGNTIYF. The CDR3 nucleotides are TGTGCCAGCAGTTTTAGGGTCTCTGGAAACACCATATATTTT. This chain connects TRBV12-3 or TRBV12-4 to TRBJ1-3; D is ambiguous. V lost 3 bases to trimming and J lost 0 bases, with 6 bases between them. The CDR3 loop spans 14 amino acids.

On this clonotype: At one boundary the junction diverges from the germline segment, which might be a read error. The rearrangement links TRBV11-3 to TRBJ2-2, with D possibly being TRBD1 or TRBD2 (7 bases each). Per the germline V gene, CDR1 is SGHNT and CDR2 is YENEEA. The CDR3 covers 15 residues. CDR3 sequence: CASSPGRGGIGELFF. CDR3 in DNA: TGTGCCAGCAGCCCCGGCAGGGGGGGGATCGGGGAGCTGTTCTTT.